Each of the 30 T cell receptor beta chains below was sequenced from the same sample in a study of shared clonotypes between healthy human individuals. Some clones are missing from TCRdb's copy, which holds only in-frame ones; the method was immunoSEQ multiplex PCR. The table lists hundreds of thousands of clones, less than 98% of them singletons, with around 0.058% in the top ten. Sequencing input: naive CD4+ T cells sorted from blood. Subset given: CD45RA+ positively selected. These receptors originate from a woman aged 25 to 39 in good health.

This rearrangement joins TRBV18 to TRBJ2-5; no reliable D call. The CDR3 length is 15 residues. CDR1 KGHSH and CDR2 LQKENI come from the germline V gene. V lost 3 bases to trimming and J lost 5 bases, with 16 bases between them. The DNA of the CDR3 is TGTGCCAGCTCACCCCGCAGGAAGCCGGTGGAGACCCAGTACTTC. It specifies CASSPRRKPVETQYF.

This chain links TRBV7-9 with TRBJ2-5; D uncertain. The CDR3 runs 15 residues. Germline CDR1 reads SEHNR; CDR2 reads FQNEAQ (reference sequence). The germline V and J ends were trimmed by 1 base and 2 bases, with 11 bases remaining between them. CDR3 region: CASSLGSRDQETQYF. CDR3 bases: TGTGCCAGCAGCTTAGGGTCTAGGGATCAAGAGACCCAGTACTTC.

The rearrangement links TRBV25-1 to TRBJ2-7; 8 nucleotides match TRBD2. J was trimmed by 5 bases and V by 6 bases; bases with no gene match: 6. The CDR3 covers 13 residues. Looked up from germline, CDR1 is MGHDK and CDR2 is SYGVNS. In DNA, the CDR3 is TGTGCCAGCAGAAAGCGGGAGAACCACGAGCAGTACTTC. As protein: CASRKRENHEQYF.

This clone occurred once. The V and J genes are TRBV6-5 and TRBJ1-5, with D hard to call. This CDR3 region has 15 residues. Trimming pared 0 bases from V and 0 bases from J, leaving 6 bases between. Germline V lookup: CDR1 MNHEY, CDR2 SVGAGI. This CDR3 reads CASSYSYSSNQPQHF. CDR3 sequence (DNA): TGTGCCAGCAGTTACTCGTACAGTAGCAATCAGCCCCAGCATTTT.

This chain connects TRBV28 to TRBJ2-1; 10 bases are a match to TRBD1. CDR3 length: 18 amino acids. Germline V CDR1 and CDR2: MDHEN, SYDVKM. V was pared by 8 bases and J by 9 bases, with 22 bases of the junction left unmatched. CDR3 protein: CASLYSLRGTGASSEQFF. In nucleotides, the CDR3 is TGTGCCAGCTTATATAGCTTAAGAGGGACAGGGGCGTCCAGTGAGCAGTTCTTC.

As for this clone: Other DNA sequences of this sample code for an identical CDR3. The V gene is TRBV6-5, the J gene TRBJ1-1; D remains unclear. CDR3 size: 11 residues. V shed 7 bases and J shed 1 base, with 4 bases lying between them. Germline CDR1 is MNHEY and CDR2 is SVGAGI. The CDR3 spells CASTGNTEAFF. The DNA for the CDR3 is TGTGCCAGCACCGGGAACACTGAAGCTTTCTTT.

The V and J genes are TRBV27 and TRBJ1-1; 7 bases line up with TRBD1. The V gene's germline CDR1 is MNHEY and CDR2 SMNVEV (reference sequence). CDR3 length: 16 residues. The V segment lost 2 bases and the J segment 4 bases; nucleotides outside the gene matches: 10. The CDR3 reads CASSLMIGGAGTEAFF. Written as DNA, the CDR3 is TGTGCCAGCAGTTTAATGATAGGGGGCGCGGGCACTGAAGCTTTCTTT.

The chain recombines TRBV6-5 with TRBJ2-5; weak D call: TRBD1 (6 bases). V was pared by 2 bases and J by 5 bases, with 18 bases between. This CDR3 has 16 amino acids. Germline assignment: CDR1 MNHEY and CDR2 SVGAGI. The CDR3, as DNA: TGTGCCAGCAGTTACACTACAGGGTACCTCCGGGAGACCCAGTACTTC. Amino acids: CASSYTTGYLRETQYF.

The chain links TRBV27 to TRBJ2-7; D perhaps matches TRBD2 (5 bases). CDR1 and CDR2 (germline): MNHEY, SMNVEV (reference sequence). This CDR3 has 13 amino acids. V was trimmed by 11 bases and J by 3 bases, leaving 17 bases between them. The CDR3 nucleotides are TGTGCCGGGGAGATGAAACAGCTCTACGAGCAGTACTTC. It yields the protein CAGEMKQLYEQYF.

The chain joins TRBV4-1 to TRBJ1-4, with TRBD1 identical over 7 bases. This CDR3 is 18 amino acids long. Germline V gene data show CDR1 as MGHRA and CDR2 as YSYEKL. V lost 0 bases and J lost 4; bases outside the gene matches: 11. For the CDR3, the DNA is TGCGCCAGCAGCCAAGATAACGAGGGGACAGCCTTTAATGAAAAACTGTTTTTT. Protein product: CASSQDNEGTAFNEKLFF.

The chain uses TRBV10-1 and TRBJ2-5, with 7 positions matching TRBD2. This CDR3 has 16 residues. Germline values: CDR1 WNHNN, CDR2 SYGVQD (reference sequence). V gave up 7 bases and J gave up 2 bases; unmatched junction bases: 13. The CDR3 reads CASIQGRASGQETQYF. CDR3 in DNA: TGCGCCAGCATACAAGGAAGGGCTAGCGGTCAAGAGACCCAGTACTTC.

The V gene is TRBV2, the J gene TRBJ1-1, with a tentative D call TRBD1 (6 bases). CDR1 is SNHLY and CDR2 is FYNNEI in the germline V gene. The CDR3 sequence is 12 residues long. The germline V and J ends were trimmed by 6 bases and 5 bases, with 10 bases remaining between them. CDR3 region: CASRTGTTEAFF. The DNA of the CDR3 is TGTGCCAGCAGAACCGGGACAACTGAAGCTTTCTTT.

CDR3 sequence: CASSLTSSAQYF. CDR3 bases: TGTGCCAGCAGTTTGACTAGTTCGGCGCAGTACTTC. The V gene is TRBV27, the J gene TRBJ2-7; a weak D match, TRBD2 (6 bases). V gave up 3 bases and J gave up 9 bases, with 12 bases separating them. The CDR3 length is 12 residues. Germline lookup yields CDR1 MNHEY and CDR2 SMNVEV (reference sequence).

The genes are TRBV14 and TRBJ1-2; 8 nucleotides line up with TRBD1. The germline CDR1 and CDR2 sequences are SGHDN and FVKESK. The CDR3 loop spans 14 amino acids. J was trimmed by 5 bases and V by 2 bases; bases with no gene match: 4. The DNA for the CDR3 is TGTGCCAGCAGCCAATCCCGGACAGGGTATGGCTACACCTTC. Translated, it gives CASSQSRTGYGYTF.

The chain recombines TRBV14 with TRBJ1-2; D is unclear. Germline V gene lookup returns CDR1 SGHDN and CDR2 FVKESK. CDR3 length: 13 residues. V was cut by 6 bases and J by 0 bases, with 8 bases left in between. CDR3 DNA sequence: TGTGCCAGCAGTCCAGTTGCTAACTATGGCTACACCTTC. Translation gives CASSPVANYGYTF. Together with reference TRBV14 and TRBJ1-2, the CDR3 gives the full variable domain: EAGVTQFPSHSVIEKGQTVTLRCDPISGHDNLYWYRRVMGKEIKFLLHFVKESKQDESGMPNNRFLAERTGGTYSTLKVQPAELEDSGVYFCASSPVANYGYTFGSGTRLTVV.

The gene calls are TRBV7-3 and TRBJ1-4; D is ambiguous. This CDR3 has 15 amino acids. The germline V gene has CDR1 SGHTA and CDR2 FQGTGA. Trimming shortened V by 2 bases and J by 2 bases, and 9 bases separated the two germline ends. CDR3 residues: CASSLGVVTNEKLFF. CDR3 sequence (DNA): TGTGCCAGCAGCTTAGGAGTTGTTACTAATGAAAAACTGTTTTTT.

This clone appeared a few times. The CDR3 reads CASSVGQGGNQPQHF. DNA for the CDR3: TGTGCCAGCAGCGTAGGACAGGGAGGCAATCAGCCCCAGCATTTT. The chain links TRBV9 to TRBJ1-5; TRBD1 matches 7 bases. Germline CDR1 reads SGDLS; CDR2 reads YYNGEE. The CDR3 totals 15 residues. V lost 0 bases to trimming and J lost 2 bases; unmatched junction nucleotides: 2.

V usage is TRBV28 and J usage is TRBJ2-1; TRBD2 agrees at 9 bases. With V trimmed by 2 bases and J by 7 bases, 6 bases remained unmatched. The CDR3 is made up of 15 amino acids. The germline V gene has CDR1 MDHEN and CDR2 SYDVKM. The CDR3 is CASSLPAGGPNEQFF. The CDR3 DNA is TGTGCCAGCAGTTTACCAGCGGGAGGACCTAATGAGCAGTTCTTC.

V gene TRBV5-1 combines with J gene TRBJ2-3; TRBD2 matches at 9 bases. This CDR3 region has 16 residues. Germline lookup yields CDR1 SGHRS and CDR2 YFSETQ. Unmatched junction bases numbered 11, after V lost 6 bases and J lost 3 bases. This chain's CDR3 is CASTHGGLAGTDTQYF. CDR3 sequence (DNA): TGCGCCAGCACCCACGGGGGGCTAGCGGGAACAGATACGCAGTATTTT.

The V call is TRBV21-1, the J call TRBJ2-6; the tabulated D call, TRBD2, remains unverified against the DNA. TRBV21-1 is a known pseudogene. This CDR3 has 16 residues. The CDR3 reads CARRGSYPAGANVLTF. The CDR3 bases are TGTGCCAGGAGAGGATCGTACCCTGCTGGGGCCAACGTCCTGACTTTC.

The CDR3 is CASSQNRGAQTSTNEKLFF. Written as DNA, the CDR3 is TGTGCCAGCTCGCAAAACAGGGGCGCCCAGACTTCAACTAATGAAAAACTGTTTTTT. This chain connects TRBV18 to TRBJ1-4; TRBD1 agrees at 7 bases. CDR1 KGHSH and CDR2 LQKENI come from the germline V gene. The CDR3 is 19 amino acids. The ends lost 6 bases at V and 0 bases at J; junction bases unmatched: 16. Combining the CDR3 with reference TRBV18 and TRBJ1-4 gives the whole variable domain NAGVMQNPRHLVRRRGQEARLRCSPMKGHSHVYWYRQLPEEGLKFMVYLQKENIIDESGMPKERFSAEFPKEGPSILRIQQVVRGDSAAYFCASSQNRGAQTSTNEKLFFGSGTQLSVL.

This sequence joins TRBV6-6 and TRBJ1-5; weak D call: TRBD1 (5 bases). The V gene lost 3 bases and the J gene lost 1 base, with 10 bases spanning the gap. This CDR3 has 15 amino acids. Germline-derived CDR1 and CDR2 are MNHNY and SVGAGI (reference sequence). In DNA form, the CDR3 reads TGTGCCAGCAGTTATCAGGGTCAGAGCAATCAGCCCCAGCATTTT. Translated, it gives CASSYQGQSNQPQHF.

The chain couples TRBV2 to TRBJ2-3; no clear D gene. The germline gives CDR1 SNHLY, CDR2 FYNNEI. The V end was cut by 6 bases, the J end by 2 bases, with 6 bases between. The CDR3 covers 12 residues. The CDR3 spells CASRSDTDTQYF. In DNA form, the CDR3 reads TGTGCCAGCAGGTCTGACACAGATACGCAGTATTTT.

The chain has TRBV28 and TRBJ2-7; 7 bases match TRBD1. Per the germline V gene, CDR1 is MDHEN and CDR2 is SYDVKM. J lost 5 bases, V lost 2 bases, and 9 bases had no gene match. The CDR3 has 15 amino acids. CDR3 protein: CASSLEGRGFDEQYF. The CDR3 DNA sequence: TGTGCCAGCAGTTTAGAGGGCAGGGGGTTCGACGAGCAGTACTTC.

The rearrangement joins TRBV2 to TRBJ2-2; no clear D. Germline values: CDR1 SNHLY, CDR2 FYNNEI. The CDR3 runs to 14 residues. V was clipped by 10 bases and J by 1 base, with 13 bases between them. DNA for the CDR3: TGTGCCACCAAGATTATCCAGAACACCGGGGAGCTGTTTTTT. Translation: CATKIIQNTGELFF. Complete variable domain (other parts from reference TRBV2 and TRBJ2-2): EPEVTQTPSHQVTQMGQEVILRCVPISNHLYFYWYRQILGQKVEFLVSFYNNEISEKSEIFDDQFSVERPDGSNFTLKIRSTKLEDSAMYFCATKIIQNTGELFFGEGSRLTVL.

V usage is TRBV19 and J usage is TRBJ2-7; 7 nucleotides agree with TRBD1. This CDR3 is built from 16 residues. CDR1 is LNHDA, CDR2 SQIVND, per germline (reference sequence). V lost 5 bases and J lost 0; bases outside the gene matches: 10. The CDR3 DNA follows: TGTGCCAGTAGTGCGTCTACAGGGGTACACTCCTACGAGCAGTACTTC. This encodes CASSASTGVHSYEQYF.

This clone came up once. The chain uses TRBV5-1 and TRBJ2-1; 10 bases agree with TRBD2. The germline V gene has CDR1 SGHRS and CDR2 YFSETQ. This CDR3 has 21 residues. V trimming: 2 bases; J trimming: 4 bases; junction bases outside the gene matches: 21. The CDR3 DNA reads TGCGCCAGCAGCTTTACGGCAGAAGGGGCATCTCCTAGCGGGAGTTACAATGAGCAGTTCTTC. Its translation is CASSFTAEGASPSGSYNEQFF.

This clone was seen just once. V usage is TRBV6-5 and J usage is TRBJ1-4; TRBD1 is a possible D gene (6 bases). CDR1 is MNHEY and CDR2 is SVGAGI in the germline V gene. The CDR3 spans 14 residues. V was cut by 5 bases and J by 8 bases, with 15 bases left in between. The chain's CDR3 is CASSIFFRGEKLFF. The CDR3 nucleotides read TGTGCCAGCAGTATCTTCTTCAGGGGAGAAAAACTGTTTTTT.

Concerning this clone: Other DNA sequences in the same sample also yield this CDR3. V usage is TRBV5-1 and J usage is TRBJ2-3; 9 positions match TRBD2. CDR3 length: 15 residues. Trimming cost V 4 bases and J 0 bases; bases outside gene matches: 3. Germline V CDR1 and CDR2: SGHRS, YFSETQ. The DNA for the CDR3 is TGCGCCAGCAGCCTACTAGCGGGCAGCACAGATACGCAGTATTTT. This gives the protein CASSLLAGSTDTQYF.

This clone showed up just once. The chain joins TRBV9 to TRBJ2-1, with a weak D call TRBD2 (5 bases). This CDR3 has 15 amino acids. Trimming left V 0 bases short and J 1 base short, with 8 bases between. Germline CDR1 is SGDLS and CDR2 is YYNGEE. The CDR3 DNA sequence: TGTGCCAGCAGCGTAGAACCGGGATCCTACAATGAGCAGTTCTTC. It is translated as CASSVEPGSYNEQFF.